The clone carrying this T cell receptor beta chain was counted ten times or more. These data come from a study of Graves' ophthalmopathy and Graves' hyperthyroidism. This CDR3 spans 13 amino acids. V shed 5 bases and J shed 1 base, with 5 bases lying between them. Germline CDR1 and CDR2: SGHAT and FQNNGV. Scientists amplified the TCR beta CDR3 regions from RNA transcripts. Second-round multiplex PCR came after first-round RT-PCR with HTBI primers. TCRdb redid the calling of the multiplex PCR reads with MiXCR, one entry per CDR3 protein. The profile shows 450,000 to 600,000 distinct CDR3 sequences, approximately 35% of them singletons.

The clonotype originates from an adult man with Graves' hyperthyroidism. Material: peripheral blood or thyroid tissue (not recorded which). The chain joins TRBV11-2 to TRBJ2-2; the D is unclear. CDR3 sequence reads: CASSPRNTGELFF. CDR3 sequence (DNA): TGTGCCAGCAGCCCCAGGAACACCGGGGAGCTGTTTTTT.